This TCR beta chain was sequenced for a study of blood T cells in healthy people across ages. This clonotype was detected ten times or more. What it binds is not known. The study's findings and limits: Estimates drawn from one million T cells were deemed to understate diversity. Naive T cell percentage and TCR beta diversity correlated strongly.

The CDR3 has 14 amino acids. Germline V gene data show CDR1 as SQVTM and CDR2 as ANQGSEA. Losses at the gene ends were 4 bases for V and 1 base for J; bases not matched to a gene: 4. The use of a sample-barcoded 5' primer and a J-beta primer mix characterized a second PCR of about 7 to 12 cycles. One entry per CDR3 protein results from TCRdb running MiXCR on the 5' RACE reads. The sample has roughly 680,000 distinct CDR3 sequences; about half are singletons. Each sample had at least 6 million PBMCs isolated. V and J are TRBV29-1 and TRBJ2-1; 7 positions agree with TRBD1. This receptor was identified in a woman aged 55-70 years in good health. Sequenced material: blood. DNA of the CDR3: TGCAGCGTTGCAGGGGGTCGGTCCTACAATGAGCAGTTCTTC. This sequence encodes CSVAGGRSYNEQFF.